The 16 T cell receptor beta chains reported below all come from one sample, sequenced in a study of CD8 T cells in seronegative destructive rheumatoid arthritis. TCRdb keeps only in-frame clones here, not all; method: immunoSEQ multiplex PCR. Of 13,000 or so clones detected, around 83% appear once; the ten largest clones hold about a quarter. The sample taken for sequencing was CD8+ T cells from blood. The receptors here all came from a woman aged 30 to 49 with seronegative destructive rheumatoid arthritis.

This clone appeared once. The chain links TRBV19 to TRBJ1-5; TRBD1 agrees at 8 bases. The germline CDR1 and CDR2 sequences are LNHDA and SQIVND (reference sequence). After removal of 6 bases from V and 7 bases from J, the junction contained 11 bases not matched to a gene. This CDR3 spans 15 amino acids. The CDR3 coding sequence is TGTGCCAGTAGGACTGGACAGGGCTTAGAACAGCCCCAGCATTTT. It codes for CASRTGQGLEQPQHF.

V is TRBV4-1 and J is TRBJ2-1, with D perhaps matching TRBD1 (5 bases). The CDR3 consists of 14 residues. With 3 bases removed from V and 6 bases from J, the gap between germline ends came to 12 bases. Germline assignment: CDR1 MGHRA and CDR2 YSYEKL. In DNA, the CDR3 is TGCGCCAGCAGCCAGGCCCAACAGGTCAATGAGCAGTTCTTC. Amino acid sequence: CASSQAQQVNEQFF.

The chain couples TRBV5-4 to TRBJ2-7, with a possible D match to TRBD2 (6 bases). This CDR3 has 12 residues. Germline CDR1 and CDR2: SGHNT and YYREEE (reference sequence). V was pared by 2 bases and J by 4 bases, with 7 bases between. CDR3 nucleotides: TGTGCCAGCAGCTTTGGGGGGTACGAGCAGTACTTC. Translated: CASSFGGYEQYF.

This chain joins TRBV6-5 and TRBJ1-5; D gene unclear. In germline, CDR1 is MNHEY, CDR2 SVGAGI. This CDR3 is built from 13 residues. Trimming removed 6 bases at V and 6 bases at J, with 12 bases between. CDR3 residues: CASSPLPTQPQHF. Here the CDR3 DNA reads TGTGCCAGCAGCCCACTCCCAACTCAGCCCCAGCATTTT.

This chain connects TRBV6-4 to TRBJ2-7, with TRBD1 matching over 9 bases. Losses at the gene ends were 7 bases for V and 7 bases for J; bases not matched to a gene: 14. CDR1 and CDR2 (germline): MRHNA, SNTAGT. This CDR3 has 15 residues. The CDR3 DNA sequence: TGTGCCAGCACGAGGACAGGGGTGGAACTTTGGGAGCAGTACGTC. This gives the protein CASTRTGVELWEQYV.

The chain carries TRBV5-8 and TRBJ2-7; a possible D gene is TRBD2 (5 bases). The CDR3 runs 13 residues. V lost 2 bases and J 6 bases, leaving 12 bases between the germline ends. The germline V gene encodes CDR1 SGHTS and CDR2 YDEGEE. The CDR3 DNA reads as TGTGCCAGCAGCTTAATGGGTGGAGGCGAGCAGTACTTC. This translates into CASSLMGGGEQYF.

This clone was seen a handful of times. The V gene is TRBV6-6, the J gene TRBJ2-2, with 7 nucleotides matching TRBD1. The CDR3 is 14 amino acids. J gave up 2 bases and V 7 bases, and 4 bases lay outside the gene matches. From germline, CDR1 is MNHNY and CDR2 SVGAGI (reference sequence). The CDR3 loop reads CASTGTDNTGELFF. DNA for the CDR3: TGTGCCAGCACGGGGACAGACAACACCGGGGAGCTGTTTTTT.

This chain links TRBV27 with TRBJ1-1; no reliable D call. This CDR3 is built from 13 residues. The ends were cut back, 3 bases at V and 3 bases at J, with 8 bases in the middle. CDR1 MNHEY and CDR2 SMNVEV come from the germline V gene (reference sequence). In DNA form, the CDR3 reads TGTGCCAGCAGTTTCGGTGTTTACACTGAAGCTTTCTTT. Amino acid sequence: CASSFGVYTEAFF.

Comment on this clone: Other DNA sequences in this sample translate to the same CDR3. V is TRBV6-1 and J is TRBJ1-1; the D is unclear. There are 14 residues in the CDR3. Germline V gene lookup returns CDR1 MNHNS and CDR2 SASEGT. The V gene lost 2 bases and the J gene lost 1 base, with 8 bases spanning the gap. The CDR3 DNA sequence: TGTGCCAGCAGTGAACTAGGTGGGAACACTGAAGCTTTCTTT. Its protein is CASSELGGNTEAFF.

The DNA for the CDR3 is TGTGCCAGCAGCCCGACTAGCGGGGGACACTACGAGCAGTACTTC. It encodes CASSPTSGGHYEQYF. The chain couples TRBV7-3 to TRBJ2-7, with 12 positions matching TRBD2. The CDR3 is made up of 15 amino acids. Trimming at V came to 5 bases and at J to 3 bases, leaving 5 bases not matched to a gene. The V gene's germline CDR1 is SGHTA and CDR2 FQGTGA.

The V and J genes are TRBV2 and TRBJ1-6; no clear D. Trimming left V 3 bases short and J 7 bases short, with 13 bases between. The CDR3 extends over 15 amino acids. Germline CDR1 and CDR2: SNHLY and FYNNEI. The CDR3 region is CASSDKEGLNSPLHF. The CDR3 DNA reads TGTGCCAGCAGTGATAAGGAGGGATTGAATTCACCCCTCCACTTT.

This clone has a single count. The chain has TRBV15 and TRBJ1-3; D is unresolved. Trimming shortened V by 8 bases and J by 0 bases, and 8 bases separated the two germline ends. CDR3 length: 13 residues. Germline V lookup: CDR1 LNHNV, CDR2 YYDKDF (reference sequence). The CDR3, as DNA: TGTGCCACCTCGCAGTACTCTGGAAACACCATATATTTT. Amino acid sequence: CATSQYSGNTIYF.

DNA of the CDR3: TGTGCCAGCGGCTCTTTTGCAACTAATGAAAAACTGTTTTTT. Protein: CASGSFATNEKLFF. V and J are TRBV2 and TRBJ1-4; D is ambiguous. This CDR3 has 14 residues. Between the trimmed V and J ends, which lost 8 bases and 0 bases, there was a span of 10 bases. Per the germline V gene, CDR1 is SNHLY and CDR2 is FYNNEI. Using reference TRBV2 and TRBJ1-4 for the parts outside the CDR3, the full variable domain is EPEVTQTPSHQVTQMGQEVILRCVPISNHLYFYWYRQILGQKVEFLVSFYNNEISEKSEIFDDQFSVERPDGSNFTLKIRSTKLEDSAMYFCASGSFATNEKLFFGSGTQLSVL.

The rearrangement joins TRBV7-9 to TRBJ2-2; D not certain. The CDR3 has 15 amino acids. CDR1 and CDR2 from the germline V gene are SEHNR and FQNEAQ (reference sequence). V dropped 0 bases and J dropped 8 bases, with 13 bases sitting between them. CDR3 sequence reads: CASSLAIGVVGELFF. In DNA form, the CDR3 reads TGTGCCAGCAGCTTAGCTATTGGAGTTGTGGGGGAGCTGTTTTTT.

The chain combines TRBV7-3 with TRBJ2-3; TRBD1 matches 9 bases. V lost 4 bases to trimming and J lost 5 bases; unmatched junction nucleotides: 7. The V gene's germline CDR1 is SGHTA and CDR2 FQGTGA. This CDR3 is 15 amino acids long. CDR3 nucleotide sequence: TGTGCCAGCAGCTCCGGGACAGGGAGGATAGATACGCAGTATTTT. Translated: CASSSGTGRIDTQYF.

This clone has only one observation. The chain uses TRBV1 and TRBJ2-7; the D call in the table, TRBD1, was not verified against the DNA. TRBV1 counts as a pseudogene. The CDR3 covers 18 residues. The DNA for the CDR3 is TGCACCAGCACCGGGACAGCAAAACGGGACAGGAGCTCCTACGAGCAGTACGTC. Translated: CTSTGTAKRDRSSYEQYV.